Detailed here is one TCR beta chain. In the original analysis: Using reference gene primer amplification, nucleated cell counts were estimated. Produced via immunoSEQ multiplex PCR; TCRdb's table is partial and in-frame only. That table gives V, J and clone size, and the DNA gave D and trimming. The sample has more than 95,000 clones; 85% to 90% are singletons. CDR1 is KGHSH, CDR2 LQKENI, per germline. This CDR3 contains 12 residues. V was pared by 2 bases and J by 5 bases, with 6 bases between. This sample is drawn from a study of blood T cell repertoires in COVID-19. The sequenced sample was peripheral blood. The TCR sequence derives from a man aged 50 to 59 with acute or convalescent COVID-19. The rearrangement joins TRBV18 to TRBJ2-5; D perhaps matches TRBD2 (5 bases). CDR3 loop: CASSPTGETQYF. CDR3 coding DNA: TGTGCCAGCTCACCAACGGGGGAGACCCAGTACTTC.